These T cell receptor beta chains were read from a single sample in a study of blood T cell repertoires in COVID-19. Clones were sequenced by immunoSEQ multiplex PCR, and TCRdb holds only the in-frame ones, with some missing. The data show roughly 250,000 clones, with around nine tenths seen just once and 1.6% held by the top ten. Sequencing was carried out using PBMCs or T cells enriched from blood (not recorded which). These TCRs come from a woman aged 45-59 years who had recovered from COVID-19. Each CDR3 is given with its conserved first and last residue. The order of the fields is CDR3 length, clone size, D gene, J gene, V gene, CDR3 protein, CDR3 DNA. A D gene is named only where the DNA matches it firmly. Clone size is not always given. Where it is, it says once, few, many or a class for expanded clones.

CDR3 length: 17
clone size: .
D gene: .
J gene: TRBJ1-6
V gene: TRBV30
CDR3 protein: CAWSVLPLNSYNSPLHF
CDR3 DNA: TGTGCCTGGAGTGTACTCCCCCTCAACTCCTATAATTCACCCCTCCACTTT

CDR3 length: 15
clone size: .
D gene: TRBD1
J gene: TRBJ1-1
V gene: TRBV5-1
CDR3 protein: CASSATGALNTEAFF
CDR3 DNA: TGCGCCAGCAGCGCCACAGGGGCTTTGAACACTGAAGCTTTCTTT

CDR3 length: 13
clone size: .
D gene: .
J gene: TRBJ2-3
V gene: TRBV2
CDR3 protein: CASRDYYTDTQYF
CDR3 DNA: TGTGCCAGCAGGGACTACTACACAGATACGCAGTATTTT

CDR3 length: 12
clone size: once
D gene: TRBD2
J gene: TRBJ2-1
V gene: TRBV29-1
CDR3 protein: CSNRRTSNEQFF
CDR3 DNA: TGCAGCAATCGGAGGACTAGCAATGAGCAGTTCTTC

CDR3 length: 13
clone size: .
D gene: .
J gene: TRBJ2-5
V gene: TRBV6-5
CDR3 protein: CASSRGASETQYF
CDR3 DNA: TGTGCCAGCTCCCGCGGGGCTAGCGAGACCCAGTACTTC

CDR3 length: 16
clone size: .
D gene: TRBD2
J gene: TRBJ2-2
V gene: TRBV5-5
CDR3 protein: CASSSDRFTGTSGLFF
CDR3 DNA: TGTGCCAGCAGCTCCGACCGCTTTACCGGGACTAGCGGGCTGTTTTTT

CDR3 length: 15
clone size: .
D gene: .
J gene: TRBJ1-1
V gene: TRBV7-6
CDR3 protein: CASSLATTGNTEAFF
CDR3 DNA: TGTGCCAGCAGCTTAGCCACAACAGGGAACACTGAAGCTTTCTTT

CDR3 length: 17
clone size: .
D gene: TRBD2
J gene: TRBJ2-1
V gene: TRBV5-6
CDR3 protein: CASSAGLAGDAGDEQFF
CDR3 DNA: TGTGCCAGCAGCGCAGGACTAGCGGGAGATGCGGGCGATGAGCAGTTCTTC

CDR3 length: 18
clone size: .
D gene: TRBD2
J gene: TRBJ2-3
V gene: TRBV23-1
CDR3 protein: CASSQPTDPAGNGDTQYF
CDR3 DNA: TGCGCCAGCAGTCAACCTACCGATCCAGCGGGGAACGGAGATACGCAGTATTTT

CDR3 length: 15
clone size: .
D gene: TRBD1
J gene: TRBJ2-7
V gene: TRBV5-4
CDR3 protein: CASSQGQTPTYEQYF
CDR3 DNA: TGTGCCAGCAGCCAGGGACAGACCCCGACCTACGAGCAGTACTTC

CDR3 length: 13
clone size: .
D gene: TRBD1
J gene: TRBJ1-2
V gene: TRBV4-3
CDR3 protein: CASSPDRGHGYTF
CDR3 DNA: TGCGCCAGCAGCCCCGACAGGGGGCATGGCTACACCTTC

CDR3 length: 14
clone size: .
D gene: .
J gene: TRBJ1-5
V gene: TRBV2
CDR3 protein: CASSVRESNQPQHF
CDR3 DNA: TGTGCCAGCAGTGTCAGGGAATCTAATCAGCCCCAGCATTTT

CDR3 length: 13
clone size: .
D gene: .
J gene: TRBJ1-2
V gene: TRBV28
CDR3 protein: CASSLLDTYGYTF
CDR3 DNA: TGTGCCAGCAGTTTACTGGACACGTATGGCTACACCTTC

CDR3 length: 17
clone size: .
D gene: TRBD2
J gene: TRBJ2-4
V gene: TRBV4-1
CDR3 protein: CASSQAGGLAGEYIQYF
CDR3 DNA: TGCGCCAGCAGCCAAGCCGGGGGACTAGCGGGGGAGTACATTCAGTACTTC

CDR3 length: 14
clone size: .
D gene: .
J gene: TRBJ2-1
V gene: TRBV5-1
CDR3 protein: CASSLGLATTAQFF
CDR3 DNA: TGCGCCAGCAGCTTGGGGCTAGCGACCACGGCACAGTTCTTC

CDR3 length: 17
clone size: .
D gene: .
J gene: TRBJ1-6
V gene: TRBV5-4
CDR3 protein: CASSLGPGRVYNSPLHF
CDR3 DNA: TGTGCCAGCAGCTTGGGGCCGGGGAGGGTCTATAATTCACCCCTCCACTTT

CDR3 length: 17
clone size: .
D gene: TRBD2
J gene: TRBJ2-7
V gene: TRBV5-4
CDR3 protein: CASSLGTSGRESYEQYF
CDR3 DNA: TGTGCCAGCAGCTTGGGGACTAGCGGGAGGGAATCCTACGAGCAGTACTTC

CDR3 length: 16
clone size: few
D gene: TRBD2
J gene: TRBJ2-1
V gene: TRBV11-1
CDR3 protein: CASSFRLAALYNEQFF
CDR3 DNA: TGTGCCAGCAGCTTTAGACTAGCGGCACTATACAATGAGCAGTTCTTC

CDR3 length: 13
clone size: .
D gene: .
J gene: TRBJ1-4
V gene: TRBV2
CDR3 protein: CASSSSPNEKLFF
CDR3 DNA: TGTGCCAGCAGTTCCAGTCCCAATGAAAAACTGTTTTTT

CDR3 length: 18
clone size: .
D gene: TRBD1
J gene: TRBJ1-5
V gene: TRBV10-3
CDR3 protein: CAISESPGGRDSNQPQHF
CDR3 DNA: TGTGCCATCAGTGAGTCTCCAGGGGGCCGCGATAGCAATCAGCCCCAGCATTTT

CDR3 length: 16
clone size: .
D gene: .
J gene: TRBJ1-5
V gene: TRBV7-4
CDR3 protein: CASNLRDGDSNQPQHF
CDR3 DNA: TGTGCCAGCAACCTCCGTGACGGGGATAGCAATCAGCCCCAGCATTTT

CDR3 length: 15
clone size: .
D gene: .
J gene: TRBJ2-1
V gene: TRBV5-8
CDR3 protein: CASSSYQGNYNEQFF
CDR3 DNA: TGTGCCAGCAGCTCGTACCAGGGAAATTACAATGAGCAGTTCTTC

CDR3 length: 14
clone size: .
D gene: .
J gene: TRBJ1-1
V gene: TRBV7-8
CDR3 protein: CASSLVAGNTEAFF
CDR3 DNA: TGTGCCAGCAGCTTAGTGGCAGGTAACACTGAAGCTTTCTTT

CDR3 length: 13
clone size: .
D gene: TRBD2
J gene: TRBJ2-2
V gene: TRBV7-3
CDR3 protein: CASSPGTSGILFF
CDR3 DNA: TGTGCCAGCAGCCCCGGGACTAGCGGGATTCTGTTTTTT

CDR3 length: 17
clone size: .
D gene: .
J gene: TRBJ2-2
V gene: TRBV18
CDR3 protein: CASSQLFGGPNTGELFF
CDR3 DNA: TGTGCCAGCTCACAACTGTTCGGGGGTCCCAACACCGGGGAGCTGTTTTTT

CDR3 length: 15
clone size: .
D gene: .
J gene: TRBJ2-5
V gene: TRBV28
CDR3 protein: CASSLGAGIQETQYF
CDR3 DNA: TGTGCCAGCAGTTTAGGGGCAGGGATCCAAGAGACCCAGTACTTC

CDR3 length: 14
clone size: .
D gene: TRBD2
J gene: TRBJ2-1
V gene: TRBV10-1
CDR3 protein: CASSDLGLAGEQFF
CDR3 DNA: TGCGCCAGCAGTGACTTGGGACTAGCGGGAGAGCAGTTCTTC

CDR3 length: 14
clone size: .
D gene: .
J gene: TRBJ1-6
V gene: TRBV7-2
CDR3 protein: CASSLDRSNSPLHF
CDR3 DNA: TGTGCCAGCAGCTTAGACAGGAGTAATTCACCCCTCCACTTT

CDR3 length: 15
clone size: .
D gene: TRBD1
J gene: TRBJ1-5
V gene: TRBV28
CDR3 protein: CASRGQGEGNQPQHF
CDR3 DNA: TGTGCCAGCAGGGGACAGGGGGAGGGCAATCAGCCCCAGCATTTT

CDR3 length: 15
clone size: few
D gene: TRBD1
J gene: TRBJ1-5
V gene: TRBV7-8
CDR3 protein: CASSLQGQDNQPQHF
CDR3 DNA: TGTGCCAGCAGCTTACAGGGACAGGACAATCAGCCCCAGCATTTT

CDR3 length: 16
clone size: .
D gene: TRBD1
J gene: TRBJ1-5
V gene: TRBV19
CDR3 protein: CASSTGTASLNQPQHF
CDR3 DNA: TGTGCCAGTAGTACCGGGACAGCCAGCCTCAATCAGCCCCAGCATTTT

CDR3 length: 20
clone size: .
D gene: TRBD2
J gene: TRBJ2-5
V gene: TRBV7-2
CDR3 protein: CASSLADREGLAGVLETQYF
CDR3 DNA: TGTGCCAGCAGCTTAGCCGACAGGGAAGGACTAGCGGGAGTGTTGGAGACCCAGTACTTC

CDR3 length: 15
clone size: few
D gene: TRBD1
J gene: TRBJ1-2
V gene: TRBV27
CDR3 protein: CASSKPGQGAYGYTF
CDR3 DNA: TGTGCCAGCAGTAAACCGGGACAGGGGGCCTATGGCTACACCTTC

CDR3 length: 14
clone size: .
D gene: TRBD1
J gene: TRBJ2-7
V gene: TRBV3-1/TRBV3-2
CDR3 protein: CASSQTLQGARQYF
CDR3 DNA: TGTGCCAGCAGCCAAACGTTACAGGGGGCTCGGCAGTACTTC

CDR3 length: 13
clone size: .
D gene: .
J gene: TRBJ1-1
V gene: TRBV24-1
CDR3 protein: CATSESGVDRAFF
CDR3 DNA: TGTGCCACCAGTGAGTCAGGGGTTGACCGAGCTTTCTTT

CDR3 length: 13
clone size: once
D gene: .
J gene: TRBJ2-3
V gene: TRBV19
CDR3 protein: CASSISFREMQYF
CDR3 DNA: TGTGCCAGTAGTATTTCTTTTAGAGAAATGCAGTATTTT

CDR3 length: 18
clone size: .
D gene: TRBD2
J gene: TRBJ2-1
V gene: TRBV14
CDR3 protein: CASSQFSASGNLYNEQFF
CDR3 DNA: TGTGCCAGCAGCCAATTCTCGGCTAGCGGGAACCTATACAATGAGCAGTTCTTC

CDR3 length: 13
clone size: .
D gene: .
J gene: TRBJ1-1
V gene: TRBV5-1
CDR3 protein: CASSLQKGTEAFF
CDR3 DNA: TGCGCCAGCAGCTTACAGAAAGGCACTGAAGCTTTCTTT

CDR3 length: 15
clone size: .
D gene: .
J gene: TRBJ2-3
V gene: TRBV15
CDR3 protein: CATSRGANAQDTQYF
CDR3 DNA: TGTGCCACCAGCAGAGGGGCCAACGCCCAAGATACGCAGTATTTT

CDR3 length: 13
clone size: .
D gene: TRBD2
J gene: TRBJ2-7
V gene: TRBV5-5
CDR3 protein: CASSFGGAYEQYF
CDR3 DNA: TGTGCCAGCAGCTTCGGGGGGGCCTACGAGCAGTACTTC

CDR3 length: 15
clone size: .
D gene: .
J gene: TRBJ1-4
V gene: TRBV9
CDR3 protein: CASSPHQGYDEKLFF
CDR3 DNA: TGTGCCAGCAGCCCCCATCAGGGGTATGATGAAAAACTGTTTTTT

CDR3 length: 14
clone size: .
D gene: TRBD2
J gene: TRBJ2-7
V gene: TRBV27
CDR3 protein: CASSWTSGFYEQYF
CDR3 DNA: TGTGCCAGCAGTTGGACTAGCGGATTCTACGAGCAGTACTTC

CDR3 length: 14
clone size: .
D gene: .
J gene: TRBJ2-1
V gene: TRBV19
CDR3 protein: CASSWLLDYNEQFF
CDR3 DNA: TGTGCCAGTAGCTGGCTACTAGATTACAATGAGCAGTTCTTC

CDR3 length: 16
clone size: .
D gene: TRBD1
J gene: TRBJ1-1
V gene: TRBV6-1
CDR3 protein: CASSGQGAMVDTEAFF
CDR3 DNA: TGTGCCAGCAGTGGACAGGGGGCTATGGTTGACACTGAAGCTTTCTTT

CDR3 length: 16
clone size: .
D gene: TRBD2
J gene: TRBJ2-3
V gene: TRBV5-1
CDR3 protein: CASSPGTSGNLDTQYF
CDR3 DNA: TGCGCCAGCAGCCCGGGGACTAGCGGGAATCTAGATACGCAGTATTTT

CDR3 length: 17
clone size: .
D gene: TRBD2
J gene: TRBJ2-1
V gene: TRBV7-2
CDR3 protein: CASSSQAGEIISNEQFF
CDR3 DNA: TGTGCCAGCAGCTCACAAGCGGGAGAAATTATCTCCAATGAGCAGTTCTTC

CDR3 length: 16
clone size: .
D gene: TRBD2
J gene: TRBJ2-3
V gene: TRBV5-1
CDR3 protein: CASSEVAGSPSDTQYF
CDR3 DNA: TGCGCCAGCAGCGAGGTAGCGGGATCCCCCTCAGATACGCAGTATTTT

CDR3 length: 15
clone size: .
D gene: TRBD2
J gene: TRBJ2-1
V gene: TRBV9
CDR3 protein: CASSVRTSGLNEQFF
CDR3 DNA: TGTGCCAGCAGCGTCCGGACTAGCGGGCTCAATGAGCAGTTCTTC

CDR3 length: 16
clone size: .
D gene: TRBD1
J gene: TRBJ1-4
V gene: TRBV28
CDR3 protein: CASSWSGTGQNEKLFF
CDR3 DNA: TGTGCCAGCAGCTGGTCCGGGACAGGGCAAAATGAAAAACTGTTTTTT

CDR3 length: 13
clone size: once
D gene: .
J gene: TRBJ1-2
V gene: TRBV6-9
CDR3 protein: CASSHVLNYGYTF
CDR3 DNA: TGTGCCAGCAGCCACGTACTTAACTATGGCTACACCTTC

CDR3 length: 12
clone size: .
D gene: .
J gene: TRBJ1-2
V gene: TRBV7-2
CDR3 protein: CASTAANYGYTF
CDR3 DNA: TGTGCCAGCACCGCAGCTAACTATGGCTACACCTTC

CDR3 length: 14
clone size: .
D gene: .
J gene: TRBJ2-5
V gene: TRBV2
CDR3 protein: CASSLRDSRGTQYF
CDR3 DNA: TGTGCCAGCAGCCTCCGGGACTCAAGGGGGACCCAGTACTTC

CDR3 length: 13
clone size: .
D gene: TRBD1
J gene: TRBJ1-6
V gene: TRBV5-6
CDR3 protein: CASRGQDNSPLHF
CDR3 DNA: TGTGCCAGCAGGGGACAGGATAATTCACCCCTCCACTTT

CDR3 length: 15
clone size: .
D gene: .
J gene: TRBJ2-7
V gene: TRBV29-1
CDR3 protein: CSVEDRVASSYEQYF
CDR3 DNA: TGCAGCGTTGAAGATCGGGTAGCGAGCTCCTACGAGCAGTACTTC

CDR3 length: 12
clone size: .
D gene: .
J gene: TRBJ1-2
V gene: TRBV28
CDR3 protein: CASSQNKYGYTF
CDR3 DNA: TGTGCCAGCAGTCAAAACAAGTATGGCTACACCTTC